This T cell receptor (beta chain) was observed in a study of T cell changes during pregnancy in multiple sclerosis. V lost 4 bases and J lost 4; bases outside the gene matches: 5. Germline CDR1 reads SGHNT; CDR2 reads YYREEE (reference sequence). This CDR3 has 15 residues. Method: immunoSEQ multiplex PCR; TCRdb's copy keeps in-frame clones and lacks some. The sample contains about 36,000 clones, about 90% of which appear only once. V is TRBV5-4 and J is TRBJ2-2, with TRBD2 matching 9 bases. This TCR was sampled from a female donor with multiple sclerosis, enrolled in a pregnancy study. Sequencing used CD4+ T cells from peripheral blood mononuclear cells, obtained after pregnancy. CDR3 loop: CASSGGLAVTGELFF. CDR3 coding DNA: TGTGCCAGCAGCGGGGGACTAGCCGTCACCGGGGAGCTGTTTTTT.